This paragraph reports one T cell receptor beta chain. The antigen remains unidentified. This entry comes from a study of shared clonotypes between healthy human individuals. Assay runs were performed at deep level. Here immunoSEQ multiplex PCR was the method, and the copy in TCRdb shows in-frame clones only, minus some. The top ten hold approximately 0.2% of the sample, which has about 800,000 clones, approximately 96% seen once. Findings of the study overall: Read depth was anticipated to influence clonotype sharing among donors. Rarefaction revealed incomplete sorted-subset sequencing despite large depth. Several donors held approximately 4.6% of naive CD4 clonotypes in common.

The naive CD8 subset, CD45RO-negative cells positively selected for CCR7, excluded terminally differentiated effector memory CD45RA+ cells. Germline V CDR1 and CDR2: WSHSY, SAAADI. V was cut by 0 bases and J by 4 bases, with 7 bases left in between. The CDR3 sequence is 14 residues long. The sequenced material came from naive CD8+ T cells sorted from blood. This clonotype was obtained from a man under 40 in good health. V usage is TRBV10-2 and J usage is TRBJ2-1; D remains ambiguous. CDR3 sequence: CASSESKGYNEQFF. The CDR3 DNA is TGCGCCAGCAGTGAGTCGAAAGGTTACAATGAGCAGTTCTTC.